The clone carrying this T cell receptor beta chain was seen a few times. In each case, RNA was isolated and then reverse transcribed into cDNA as the sequencing template. Using immunoSEQ multiplex PCR, the repertoire was profiled, and TCRdb retains in-frame clones only, with some absent. The sample carries 150,000 or so clones, 50% to 60% recorded once. The germline CDR1 and CDR2 sequences are LGHNT and FRNRAP. CDR3 length: 16 amino acids. The V end was cut by 0 bases, the J end by 1 base, with 12 bases between. The sample comes from a study of CD8+ T cells in alopecia areata. PBMCs were stained for CD3, CD4 and CD8, and CD4+ and CD8+ T cells were sorted.

The sequence was collected from a human donor in good health. The J gene is TRBJ1-1, the V gene TRBV12-5; D is uncertain. Sequencing input: CD4+ T cells sorted from blood. CDR3 DNA: TGTGCTAGTGGTTTGGTACCCCTTTTTTCGAACACTGAAGCTTTCTTT. This encodes CASGLVPLFSNTEAFF.